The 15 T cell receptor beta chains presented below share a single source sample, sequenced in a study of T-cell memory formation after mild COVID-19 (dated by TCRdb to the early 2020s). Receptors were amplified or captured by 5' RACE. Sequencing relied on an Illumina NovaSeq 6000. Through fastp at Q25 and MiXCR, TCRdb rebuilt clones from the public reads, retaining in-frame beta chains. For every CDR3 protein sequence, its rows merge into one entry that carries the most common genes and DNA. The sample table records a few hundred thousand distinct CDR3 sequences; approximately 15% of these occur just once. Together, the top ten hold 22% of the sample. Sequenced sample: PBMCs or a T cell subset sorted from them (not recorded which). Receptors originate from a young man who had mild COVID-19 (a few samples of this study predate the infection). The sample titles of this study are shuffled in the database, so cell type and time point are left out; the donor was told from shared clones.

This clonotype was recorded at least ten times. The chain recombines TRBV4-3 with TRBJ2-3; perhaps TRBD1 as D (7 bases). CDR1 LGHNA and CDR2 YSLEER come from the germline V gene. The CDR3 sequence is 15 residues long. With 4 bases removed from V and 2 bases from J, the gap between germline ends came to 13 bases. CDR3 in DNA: TGCGCCAGCAGCCCACGACAGGGACTCACAGATACGCAGTATTTT. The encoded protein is CASSPRQGLTDTQYF.

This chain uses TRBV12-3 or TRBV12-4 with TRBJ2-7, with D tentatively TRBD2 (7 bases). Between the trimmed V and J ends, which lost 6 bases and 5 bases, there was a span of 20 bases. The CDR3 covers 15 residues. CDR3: CASSPTKGGRNEQYF. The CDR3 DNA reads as TGTGCCAGCAGCCCTACTAAGGGGGGGAGGAACGAGCAGTACTTC.

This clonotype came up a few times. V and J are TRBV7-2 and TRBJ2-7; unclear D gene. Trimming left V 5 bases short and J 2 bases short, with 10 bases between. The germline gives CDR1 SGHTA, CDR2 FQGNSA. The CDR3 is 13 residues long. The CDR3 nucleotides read TGTGCCAGCAGCCCCACCGGAACCTACGAGCAGTACGTC. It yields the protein CASSPTGTYEQYV.

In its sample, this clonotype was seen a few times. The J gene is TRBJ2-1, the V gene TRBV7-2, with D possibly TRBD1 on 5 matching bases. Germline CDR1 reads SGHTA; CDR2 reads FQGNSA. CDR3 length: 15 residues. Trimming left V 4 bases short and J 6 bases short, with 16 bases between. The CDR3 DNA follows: TGTGCCAGCAGCTCCATACCAGGGTCGGGCAATGAGCAGTTCTTC. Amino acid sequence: CASSSIPGSGNEQFF. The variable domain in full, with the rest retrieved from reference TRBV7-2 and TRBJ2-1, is GAGVSQSPSNKVTEKGKDVELRCDPISGHTALYWYRQSLGQGLEFLIYFQGNSAPDKSGLPSDRFSAERTGGSVSTLTIQRTQQEDSAVYLCASSSIPGSGNEQFFGPGTRLTVL.

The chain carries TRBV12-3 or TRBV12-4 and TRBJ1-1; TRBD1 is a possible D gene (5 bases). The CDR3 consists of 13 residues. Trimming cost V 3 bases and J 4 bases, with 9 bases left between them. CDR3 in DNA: TGTGCCAGCAGTTTTGGGGCAGCCACTGAAGCTTTCTTT. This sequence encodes CASSFGAATEAFF.

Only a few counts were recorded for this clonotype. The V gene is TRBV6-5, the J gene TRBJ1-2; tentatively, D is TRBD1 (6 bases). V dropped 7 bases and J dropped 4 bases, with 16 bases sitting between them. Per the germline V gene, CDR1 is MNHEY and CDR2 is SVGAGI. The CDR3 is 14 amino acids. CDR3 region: CASTPRPGAYGYTF. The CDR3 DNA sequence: TGTGCCAGCACCCCGCGTCCGGGGGCCTATGGCTACACCTTC.

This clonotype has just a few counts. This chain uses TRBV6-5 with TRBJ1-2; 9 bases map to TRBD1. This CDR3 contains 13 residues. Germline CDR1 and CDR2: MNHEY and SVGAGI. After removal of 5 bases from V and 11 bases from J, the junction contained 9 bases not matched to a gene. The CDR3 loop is CASSTGTGNRYTF. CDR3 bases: TGTGCCAGCAGTACCGGGACAGGGAACCGGTACACCTTC.

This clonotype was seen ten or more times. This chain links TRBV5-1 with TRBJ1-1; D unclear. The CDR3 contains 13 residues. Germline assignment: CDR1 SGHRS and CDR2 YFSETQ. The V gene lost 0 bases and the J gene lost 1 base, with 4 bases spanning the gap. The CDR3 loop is CASSLGKNTEAFF. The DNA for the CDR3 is TGCGCCAGCAGCTTGGGTAAGAACACTGAAGCTTTCTTT.

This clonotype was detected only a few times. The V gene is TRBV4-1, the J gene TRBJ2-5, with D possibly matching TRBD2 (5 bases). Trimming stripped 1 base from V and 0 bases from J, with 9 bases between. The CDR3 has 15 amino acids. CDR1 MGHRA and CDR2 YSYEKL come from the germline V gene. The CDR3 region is CASSQGTPYQETQYF. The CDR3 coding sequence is TGCGCCAGCAGCCAAGGGACTCCGTACCAAGAGACCCAGTACTTC.

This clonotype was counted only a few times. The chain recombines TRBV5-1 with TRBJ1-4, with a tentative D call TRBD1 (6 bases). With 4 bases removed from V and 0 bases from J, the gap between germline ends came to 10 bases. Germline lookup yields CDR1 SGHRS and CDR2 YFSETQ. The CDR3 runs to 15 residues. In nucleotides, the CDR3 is TGCGCCAGCAGCCTCGGGGGCACAACTAATGAAAAACTGTTTTTT. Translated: CASSLGGTTNEKLFF. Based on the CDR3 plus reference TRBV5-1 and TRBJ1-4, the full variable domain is KAGVTQTPRYLIKTRGQQVTLSCSPISGHRSVSWYQQTPGQGLQFLFEYFSETQRNKGNFPGRFSGRQFSNSRSEMNVSTLELGDSALYLCASSLGGTTNEKLFFGSGTQLSVL.

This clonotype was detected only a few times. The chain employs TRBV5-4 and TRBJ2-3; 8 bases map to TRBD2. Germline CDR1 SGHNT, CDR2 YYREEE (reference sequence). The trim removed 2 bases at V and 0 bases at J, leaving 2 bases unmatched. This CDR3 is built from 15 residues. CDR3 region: CASSFGGGSTDTQYF. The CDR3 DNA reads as TGTGCCAGCAGCTTCGGGGGGGGAAGCACAGATACGCAGTATTTT.

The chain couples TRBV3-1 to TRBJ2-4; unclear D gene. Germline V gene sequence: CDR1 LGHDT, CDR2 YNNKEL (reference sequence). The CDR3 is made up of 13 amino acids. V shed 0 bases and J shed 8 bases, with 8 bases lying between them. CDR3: CASSQESVDIQYF. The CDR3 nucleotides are TGTGCCAGCAGCCAAGAGAGCGTGGACATTCAGTACTTC. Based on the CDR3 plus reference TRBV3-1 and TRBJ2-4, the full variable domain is DTAVSQTPKYLVTQMGNDKSIKCEQNLGHDTMYWYKQDSKKFLKIMFSYNNKELIINETVPNRFSPKSPDKAHLNLHINSLELGDSAVYFCASSQESVDIQYFGAGTRLSVL.

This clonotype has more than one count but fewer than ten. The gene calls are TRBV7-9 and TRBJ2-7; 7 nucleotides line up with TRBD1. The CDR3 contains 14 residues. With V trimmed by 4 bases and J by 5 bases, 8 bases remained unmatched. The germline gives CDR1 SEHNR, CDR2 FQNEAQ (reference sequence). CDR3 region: CASSSPGGTHEQYF. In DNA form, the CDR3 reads TGTGCCAGCAGCTCCCCAGGGGGAACCCACGAGCAGTACTTC.

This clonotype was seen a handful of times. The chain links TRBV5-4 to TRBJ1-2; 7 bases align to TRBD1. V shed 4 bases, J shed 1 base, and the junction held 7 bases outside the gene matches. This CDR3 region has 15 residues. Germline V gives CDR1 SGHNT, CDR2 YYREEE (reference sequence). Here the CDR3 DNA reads TGTGCCAGCAGCGGAGGGGACAGAGTTAACTATGGCTACACCTTC. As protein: CASSGGDRVNYGYTF.

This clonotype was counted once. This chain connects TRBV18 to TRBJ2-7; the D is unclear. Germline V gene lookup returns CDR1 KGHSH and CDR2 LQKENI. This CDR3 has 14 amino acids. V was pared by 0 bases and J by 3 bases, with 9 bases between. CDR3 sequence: CASSPPSQLYEQYF. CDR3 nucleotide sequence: TGTGCCAGCTCACCACCGTCGCAGCTCTACGAGCAGTACTTC.